The present T cell receptor (beta chain) was sequenced within a study of identical twins. Notes on the study in general: Because invariant MAIT and iNKT cells could be present, zero-insertion analyses could be partly confounded. Abundant beta clonotypes from cord blood bore fewer insertions; memory repertoires lacked this pattern.

Healthy Caucasians, and only they, were the donors. Germline V gene lookup returns CDR1 ENHRY and CDR2 SYGVKD. J was trimmed by 4 bases and V by 11 bases; bases with no gene match: 7. The CDR3 length is 13 residues. Unique molecular identifiers were present on cDNA, and template switching added a universal primer site. TCRdb redid the calling of the 5' RACE reads with MiXCR, one entry per CDR3 protein. Here the sample spans 600,000 to 700,000 distinct CDR3 sequences, 21% being singletons. This clonotype turned up a few times. Its cognate antigen is unknown. These data were likewise used in another study, on T cells expressing NK-cell markers.

The chain carries TRBV10-3 and TRBJ2-2; 7 nucleotides agree with TRBD1. Sequencing input: PBMCs. The receptor comes from a woman aged 18-29 years in good health. The CDR3 loop reads CAQGDSSTGELFF. CDR3 sequence (DNA): TGTGCCCAGGGGGACAGTTCCACCGGGGAGCTGTTTTTT.